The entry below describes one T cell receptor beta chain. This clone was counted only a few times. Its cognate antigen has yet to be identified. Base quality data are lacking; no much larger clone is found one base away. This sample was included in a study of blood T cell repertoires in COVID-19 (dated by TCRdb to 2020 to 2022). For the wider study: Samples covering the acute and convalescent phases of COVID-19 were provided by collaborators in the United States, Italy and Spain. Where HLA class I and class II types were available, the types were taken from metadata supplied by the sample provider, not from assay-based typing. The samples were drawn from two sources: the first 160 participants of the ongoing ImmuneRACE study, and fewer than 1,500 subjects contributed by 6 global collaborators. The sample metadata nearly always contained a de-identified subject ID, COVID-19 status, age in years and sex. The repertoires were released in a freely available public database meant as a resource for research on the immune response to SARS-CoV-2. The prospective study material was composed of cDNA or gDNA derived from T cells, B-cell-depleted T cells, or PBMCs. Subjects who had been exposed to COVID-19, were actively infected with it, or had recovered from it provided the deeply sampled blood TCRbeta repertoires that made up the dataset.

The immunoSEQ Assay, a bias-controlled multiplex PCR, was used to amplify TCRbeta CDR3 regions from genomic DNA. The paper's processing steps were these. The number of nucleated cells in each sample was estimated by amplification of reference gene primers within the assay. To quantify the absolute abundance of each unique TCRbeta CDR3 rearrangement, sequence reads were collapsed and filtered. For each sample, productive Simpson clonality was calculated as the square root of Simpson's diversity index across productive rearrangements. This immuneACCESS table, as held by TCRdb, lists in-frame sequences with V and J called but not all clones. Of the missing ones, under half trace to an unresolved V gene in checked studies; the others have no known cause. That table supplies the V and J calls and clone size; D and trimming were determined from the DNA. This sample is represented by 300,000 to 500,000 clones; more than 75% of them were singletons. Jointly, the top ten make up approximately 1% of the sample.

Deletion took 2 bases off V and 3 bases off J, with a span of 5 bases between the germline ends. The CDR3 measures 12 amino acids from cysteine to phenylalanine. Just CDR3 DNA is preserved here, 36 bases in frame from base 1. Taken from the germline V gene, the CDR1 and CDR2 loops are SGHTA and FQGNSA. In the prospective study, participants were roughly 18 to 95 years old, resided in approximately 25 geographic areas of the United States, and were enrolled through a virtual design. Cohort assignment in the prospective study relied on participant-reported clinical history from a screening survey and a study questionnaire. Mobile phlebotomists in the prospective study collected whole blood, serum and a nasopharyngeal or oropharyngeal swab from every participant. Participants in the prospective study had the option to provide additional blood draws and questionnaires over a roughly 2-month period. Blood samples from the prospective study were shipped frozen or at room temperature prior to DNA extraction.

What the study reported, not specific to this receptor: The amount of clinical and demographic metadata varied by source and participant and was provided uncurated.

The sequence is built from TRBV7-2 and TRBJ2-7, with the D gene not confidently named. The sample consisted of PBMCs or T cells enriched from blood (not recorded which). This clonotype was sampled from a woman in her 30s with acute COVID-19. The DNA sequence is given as TGTGCCAGCAGCTTATCACTCTACGAGCAGTACTTC. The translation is CASSLSLYEQYF.